Listed below are T cell receptor beta chains from one sample, sequenced in a study of OX40 agonist ivuxolimab in advanced cancers. Measured with immunoSEQ multiplex PCR; TCRdb has only the in-frame clones, and not every one. The sample shows 70,000 to 90,000 clones, under 90% of them seen only once. The material was CD4+ or CD8+ T cells sorted from blood, obtained in a trial of the OX40 agonist ivuxolimab. These receptors all come from an adult with an advanced solid tumor such as melanoma, head and neck, liver or kidney cancer. Each CDR3 is given with its conserved first and last residue. The D gene is left open where the match is weak. Clone size is given for some rows only: seen once, a few or many times, or a class if the clone is expanded.

j_call: TRBJ2-5; clone_size: NA; d_call: NA; v_call: TRBV12-5; cdr3_aa: CASGLFGDSWEQYF; cdr3_nt: TGTGCTAGTGGTTTGTTCGGGGATAGTTGGGAGCAGTACTTC
j_call: TRBJ2-7; clone_size: NA; d_call: NA; v_call: TRBV2; cdr3_aa: CASSHYLGQEQYF; cdr3_nt: TGTGCCAGCAGTCACTACCTTGGGCAGGAGCAGTACTTC
j_call: TRBJ2-3; clone_size: NA; d_call: NA; v_call: TRBV11-2; cdr3_aa: CASSLTGYGTDTQYF; cdr3_nt: TGTGCCAGCAGTTTGACAGGTTACGGCACAGATACGCAGTATTTT
j_call: TRBJ1-1; clone_size: NA; d_call: TRBD1; v_call: TRBV7-3; cdr3_aa: CASSLTSGGGGKAFF; cdr3_nt: TGTGCCAGCAGCTTAACGTCAGGGGGCGGCGGAAAAGCTTTCTTT
j_call: TRBJ1-3; clone_size: NA; d_call: NA; v_call: TRBV9; cdr3_aa: CASSVGARESGNTIYF; cdr3_nt: TGTGCCAGCAGCGTAGGAGCCCGGGAATCCGGAAACACCATATATTTT
j_call: TRBJ2-7; clone_size: NA; d_call: NA; v_call: TRBV28; cdr3_aa: CASRGPREQYF; cdr3_nt: TGTGCCAGCCGGGGGCCCCGGGAGCAGTACTTC
j_call: TRBJ2-5; clone_size: NA; d_call: TRBD2; v_call: TRBV29-1; cdr3_aa: CSVQSGEETQYF; cdr3_nt: TGCAGCGTTCAAAGCGGGGAAGAGACCCAGTACTTC
j_call: TRBJ2-2; clone_size: NA; d_call: NA; v_call: TRBV4-1; cdr3_aa: CASSHDLGVTGELFF; cdr3_nt: TGCGCCAGCAGCCACGACTTAGGAGTTACCGGGGAGCTGTTTTTT
j_call: TRBJ2-5; clone_size: NA; d_call: NA; v_call: TRBV4-2; cdr3_aa: CASSQAGPLKTQYF; cdr3_nt: TGTGCCAGCAGCCAGGCGGGACCTTTGAAGACCCAGTACTTC
j_call: TRBJ1-3; clone_size: NA; d_call: NA; v_call: TRBV19; cdr3_aa: CASSIAGGVLGNTIYF; cdr3_nt: TGTGCCAGTAGTATAGCCGGGGGCGTATTGGGAAACACCATATATTTT
j_call: TRBJ1-5; clone_size: NA; d_call: TRBD1; v_call: TRBV6-5; cdr3_aa: CASSEHRGGGQPQHF; cdr3_nt: TGTGCCAGCTCGGAACACAGGGGGGGAGGTCAGCCCCAGCATTTT
j_call: TRBJ2-1; clone_size: NA; d_call: NA; v_call: TRBV7-6; cdr3_aa: CASSPRGGSSYNEQFF; cdr3_nt: TGTGCCAGCAGCCCAAGAGGGGGGAGCTCCTACAATGAGCAGTTCTTC
j_call: TRBJ1-1; clone_size: NA; d_call: NA; v_call: TRBV18; cdr3_aa: CASSPRNTEAFF; cdr3_nt: TGTGCCAGCTCACCGAGGAACACTGAAGCTTTCTTT
j_call: TRBJ2-7; clone_size: NA; d_call: NA; v_call: TRBV18; cdr3_aa: CASSSRAGGAYEQYF; cdr3_nt: TGTGCCAGCTCATCAAGGGCAGGGGGGGCCTACGAGCAGTACTTC
j_call: TRBJ2-2; clone_size: NA; d_call: TRBD2; v_call: TRBV4-2; cdr3_aa: CASSQALLAGAGELFF; cdr3_nt: TGTGCCAGCAGCCAGGCCCTTCTAGCGGGGGCCGGGGAGCTGTTTTTT
j_call: TRBJ1-6; clone_size: NA; d_call: TRBD1; v_call: TRBV7-9; cdr3_aa: CASSPGTGRNSPLHF; cdr3_nt: TGTGCCAGCAGCCCCGGGACAGGGAGAAATTCACCCCTCCACTTT
j_call: TRBJ2-3; clone_size: NA; d_call: NA; v_call: TRBV29-1; cdr3_aa: CSFEGGGGTDTQYF; cdr3_nt: TGCAGCTTCGAAGGGGGTGGGGGGACAGATACGCAGTATTTT
j_call: TRBJ2-1; clone_size: many; d_call: NA; v_call: TRBV7-2; cdr3_aa: CASSLGGFNNEQFF; cdr3_nt: TGTGCCAGCAGCTTAGGGGGATTTAACAATGAGCAGTTCTTC
j_call: TRBJ1-2; clone_size: NA; d_call: NA; v_call: TRBV4-3; cdr3_aa: CASSQERSWDIRRLESYTF; cdr3_nt: TGCGCCAGCAGCCAAGAAAGGTCTTGGGACATCCGCAGGCTCGAGAGCTACACCTTC
j_call: TRBJ1-1; clone_size: NA; d_call: NA; v_call: TRBV5-1; cdr3_aa: CASSGGGSGTEAFF; cdr3_nt: TGCGCCAGCAGCGGAGGGGGGTCTGGGACTGAAGCTTTCTTT
j_call: TRBJ2-6; clone_size: NA; d_call: NA; v_call: TRBV28; cdr3_aa: CATFNSRAGANVLTF; cdr3_nt: TGTGCCACCTTCAATTCCCGGGCTGGGGCCAACGTCCTGACTTTC
j_call: TRBJ2-5; clone_size: NA; d_call: NA; v_call: TRBV11-3; cdr3_aa: CASSPRGQETQYF; cdr3_nt: TGTGCCAGCAGCCCCCGGGGTCAAGAGACCCAGTACTTC
j_call: TRBJ2-1; clone_size: NA; d_call: TRBD2; v_call: TRBV19; cdr3_aa: CAPHALAGGNEQFF; cdr3_nt: TGTGCCCCACACGCACTAGCGGGAGGCAATGAGCAGTTCTTC
j_call: TRBJ1-1; clone_size: NA; d_call: NA; v_call: TRBV7-8; cdr3_aa: CASLEGHLNTEAFF; cdr3_nt: TGTGCCAGCTTAGAGGGACACTTGAACACTGAAGCTTTCTTT
j_call: TRBJ2-3; clone_size: NA; d_call: NA; v_call: TRBV5-6; cdr3_aa: CASSLTNTDTQYF; cdr3_nt: TGTGCCAGCAGCCTGACTAACACAGATACGCAGTATTTT
j_call: TRBJ1-1; clone_size: NA; d_call: NA; v_call: TRBV7-9; cdr3_aa: CASREGTTEAFF; cdr3_nt: TGTGCCAGCAGGGAGGGGACGACTGAAGCTTTCTTT
j_call: TRBJ2-1; clone_size: NA; d_call: NA; v_call: TRBV19; cdr3_aa: CASSVRGRGEQFF; cdr3_nt: TGTGCCAGTAGCGTCCGAGGGCGGGGTGAGCAGTTCTTC
j_call: TRBJ2-5; clone_size: NA; d_call: TRBD2; v_call: TRBV28; cdr3_aa: CASSLVLAGGQETQYF; cdr3_nt: TGTGCCAGCAGTCTTGTCCTAGCGGGGGGTCAAGAGACCCAGTACTTC
j_call: TRBJ2-3; clone_size: NA; d_call: NA; v_call: TRBV6-1; cdr3_aa: CASSERRVRDTQYF; cdr3_nt: TGTGCCAGCAGTGAGAGGAGGGTTCGAGATACGCAGTATTTT
j_call: TRBJ1-3; clone_size: NA; d_call: NA; v_call: TRBV30; cdr3_aa: CAWRLFKSGAGGNTIYF; cdr3_nt: TGTGCCTGGAGGTTATTCAAGTCTGGGGCAGGGGGAAACACCATATATTTT
j_call: TRBJ2-5; clone_size: NA; d_call: NA; v_call: TRBV7-2; cdr3_aa: CASSLTGQVGETQYF; cdr3_nt: TGTGCCAGCAGCCTCACGGGGCAGGTGGGAGAGACCCAGTACTTC
j_call: TRBJ1-2; clone_size: NA; d_call: TRBD1; v_call: TRBV6-1; cdr3_aa: CASSQRTGLYGYTF; cdr3_nt: TGTGCCAGCAGTCAGCGGACAGGCCTCTATGGCTACACCTTC
j_call: TRBJ2-1; clone_size: NA; d_call: NA; v_call: TRBV19; cdr3_aa: CASSIRDTAYNEQFF; cdr3_nt: TGTGCCAGTAGTATACGGGACACTGCCTACAATGAGCAGTTCTTC
j_call: TRBJ1-2; clone_size: NA; d_call: NA; v_call: TRBV7-2; cdr3_aa: CASSLKGPLNYGYTF; cdr3_nt: TGTGCCAGCAGCTTAAAGGGACCGCTGAACTATGGCTACACCTTC
j_call: TRBJ2-1; clone_size: NA; d_call: NA; v_call: TRBV28; cdr3_aa: CASRMDWAYNEQFF; cdr3_nt: TGTGCCAGCAGGATGGACTGGGCCTACAATGAGCAGTTCTTC
j_call: TRBJ2-2; clone_size: NA; d_call: NA; v_call: TRBV4-1; cdr3_aa: CASSQVLRSNTGELFF; cdr3_nt: TGCGCCAGCAGCCAAGTTCTAAGATCGAACACCGGGGAGCTGTTTTTT
j_call: TRBJ2-2; clone_size: NA; d_call: NA; v_call: TRBV18; cdr3_aa: CASSPPGGGNGELFF; cdr3_nt: TGTGCCAGCTCACCACCTGGAGGGGGCAATGGGGAGCTGTTTTTT
j_call: TRBJ2-5; clone_size: NA; d_call: TRBD2; v_call: TRBV7-2; cdr3_aa: CASTHSGGETQYF; cdr3_nt: TGTGCCAGCACACATTCGGGAGGGGAGACCCAGTACTTC
j_call: TRBJ2-5; clone_size: NA; d_call: NA; v_call: TRBV21-1; cdr3_aa: CASSTPQGSQETQYF; cdr3_nt: TGTGCCAGCAGCACCCCACAGGGAAGCCAAGAGACCCAGTACTTC
j_call: TRBJ2-5; clone_size: NA; d_call: TRBD1; v_call: TRBV7-2; cdr3_aa: CASRDRGLGQETQYF; cdr3_nt: TGTGCCAGCAGAGACAGGGGACTGGGGCAAGAGACCCAGTACTTC
j_call: TRBJ2-7; clone_size: NA; d_call: TRBD1; v_call: TRBV6-1; cdr3_aa: CASTKGQVPSYEQYF; cdr3_nt: TGTGCCAGCACCAAGGGACAGGTCCCTTCCTACGAGCAGTACTTC
j_call: TRBJ1-1; clone_size: NA; d_call: NA; v_call: TRBV19; cdr3_aa: CASSIRGRTEAFF; cdr3_nt: TGTGCCAGTAGTATACGGGGACGGACTGAAGCTTTCTTT
j_call: TRBJ1-5; clone_size: NA; d_call: NA; v_call: TRBV6-4; cdr3_aa: CASSTEINQPQHF; cdr3_nt: TGTGCCAGCAGCACAGAAATCAATCAGCCCCAGCATTTT
j_call: TRBJ1-1; clone_size: NA; d_call: NA; v_call: TRBV6-6; cdr3_aa: CATAGEEYTEAFF; cdr3_nt: TGTGCCACTGCCGGGGAGGAGTACACTGAAGCTTTCTTT
j_call: TRBJ2-5; clone_size: NA; d_call: NA; v_call: TRBV11-2; cdr3_aa: CASSLDSETQYF; cdr3_nt: TGTGCCAGCAGCTTAGATTCTGAGACCCAGTACTTC
j_call: TRBJ2-2; clone_size: NA; d_call: TRBD1; v_call: TRBV9; cdr3_aa: CASRGTANTGELFF; cdr3_nt: TGTGCCAGCCGTGGGACAGCGAACACCGGGGAGCTGTTTTTT
j_call: TRBJ1-2; clone_size: NA; d_call: NA; v_call: TRBV2; cdr3_aa: CATRGGYTF; cdr3_nt: TGTGCCACACGGGGGGGCTACACCTTC
j_call: TRBJ2-2; clone_size: NA; d_call: NA; v_call: TRBV29-1; cdr3_aa: CSVALAYTGELFF; cdr3_nt: TGCAGCGTTGCCCTAGCTTACACCGGGGAGCTGTTTTTT
j_call: TRBJ2-7; clone_size: NA; d_call: NA; v_call: TRBV6-5; cdr3_aa: CASSYSRGNAYEQYF; cdr3_nt: TGTGCCAGCAGTTACTCGAGAGGGAACGCCTACGAGCAGTACTTC
j_call: TRBJ2-7; clone_size: NA; d_call: NA; v_call: TRBV6-5; cdr3_aa: CASSYGERFYEQYF; cdr3_nt: TGTGCCAGCAGTTACGGAGAACGGTTTTACGAGCAGTACTTC
j_call: TRBJ1-5; clone_size: NA; d_call: NA; v_call: TRBV18; cdr3_aa: CASSPPAGEGQPQHF; cdr3_nt: TGTGCCAGCTCACCACCGGCAGGGGAGGGTCAGCCCCAGCATTTT
j_call: TRBJ2-5; clone_size: NA; d_call: NA; v_call: TRBV2; cdr3_aa: CASSGDSGQETQYF; cdr3_nt: TGTGCCAGCAGCGGCGACAGCGGCCAAGAGACCCAGTACTTC
j_call: TRBJ2-2; clone_size: NA; d_call: NA; v_call: TRBV18; cdr3_aa: CASSPNIGTNTGELFF; cdr3_nt: TGTGCCAGCTCTCCTAACATCGGGACAAACACCGGGGAGCTGTTTTTT